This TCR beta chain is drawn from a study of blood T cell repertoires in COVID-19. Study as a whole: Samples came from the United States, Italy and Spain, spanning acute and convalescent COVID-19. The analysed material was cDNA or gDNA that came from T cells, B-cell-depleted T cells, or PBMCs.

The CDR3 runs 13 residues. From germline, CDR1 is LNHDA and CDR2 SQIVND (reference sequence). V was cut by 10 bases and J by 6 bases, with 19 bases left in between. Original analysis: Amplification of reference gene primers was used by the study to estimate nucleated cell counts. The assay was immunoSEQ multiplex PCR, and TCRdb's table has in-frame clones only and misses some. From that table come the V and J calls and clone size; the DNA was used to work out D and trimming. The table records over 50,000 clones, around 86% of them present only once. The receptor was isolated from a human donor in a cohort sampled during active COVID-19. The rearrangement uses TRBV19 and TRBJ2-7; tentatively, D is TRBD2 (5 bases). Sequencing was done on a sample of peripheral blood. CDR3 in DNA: TGTGCCACCCGACCTGGAGGTGGAACCGAGCAGTACTTC. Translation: CATRPGGGTEQYF.